Listed here are 26 T cell receptor beta chains from one sample, sequenced in a study of blood T cell dynamics during melanoma immunotherapy. This table comes from immunoSEQ multiplex PCR, and its TCRdb copy is limited to in-frame clones, with some not included. The top ten clones hold around 3.4% of a sample with 12,000 or so clones, around nine tenths of them seen once. Time point defined: pre-treatment baseline. The source was blood, collected from a patient treated with checkpoint blockade. The receptors derive from a human donor with melanoma.

The chain joins TRBV27 to TRBJ2-6, with D perhaps TRBD1 (6 bases). V dropped 2 bases and J dropped 0 bases, with 17 bases sitting between them. Per the germline V gene, CDR1 is MNHEY and CDR2 is SMNVEV (reference sequence). The CDR3 runs 19 residues. CDR3 DNA: TGTGCCAGCAGTTTAGGGGGCCACGGAAAAGCCTCTGGGGCCAACGTCCTGACTTTC. It codes for CASSLGGHGKASGANVLTF.

J is TRBJ2-3 and V is TRBV9; 11 positions match TRBD2. The CDR3 contains 17 residues. Germline V gene data show CDR1 as SGDLS and CDR2 as YYNGEE. J was trimmed by 4 bases and V by 0 bases; bases with no gene match: 7. The DNA of the CDR3 is TGTGCCAGCAGCGTAGCTTTCGGGACTAGCGGACCAGATACGCAGTATTTT. It translates to CASSVAFGTSGPDTQYF.

V and J are TRBV19 and TRBJ2-1, with 11 bases fitting TRBD1. With V trimmed by 6 bases and J by 9 bases, 7 bases remained unmatched. CDR1 and CDR2 from the germline V gene are LNHDA and SQIVND (reference sequence). This CDR3 is 14 amino acids long. The CDR3 region is CASSSPGQGGEQFF. CDR3 sequence (DNA): TGTGCCAGTAGCAGTCCGGGACAGGGGGGTGAGCAGTTCTTC.

The V gene is TRBV14, the J gene TRBJ2-1; D is undetermined. V was pared by 3 bases and J by 2 bases, with 5 bases between. Germline CDR1 is SGHDN and CDR2 is FVKESK. The CDR3 is 13 amino acids. The CDR3 reads CASSHGAYNEQFF. The DNA of the CDR3 is TGTGCCAGCAGCCATGGGGCCTACAATGAGCAGTTCTTC.

The chain carries TRBV7-2 and TRBJ1-1; D unclear. The V and J ends lost 1 base and 0 bases respectively, with 9 bases between them. Germline V lookup: CDR1 SGHTA, CDR2 FQGNSA. CDR3 length equals 15 residues. The CDR3 DNA reads as TGTGCCAGCAGCTTAGAACCGTACATGAACACTGAAGCTTTCTTT. It encodes CASSLEPYMNTEAFF. The full variable domain, completed using reference TRBV7-2 and TRBJ1-1, is GAGVSQSPSNKVTEKGKDVELRCDPISGHTALYWYRQSLGQGLEFLIYFQGNSAPDKSGLPSDRFSAERTGGSVSTLTIQRTQQEDSAVYLCASSLEPYMNTEAFFGQGTRLTVV.

The J gene is TRBJ1-1, the V gene TRBV9; no clear D gene. The germline CDR1 and CDR2 sequences are SGDLS and YYNGEE. This CDR3 is 13 amino acids long. V lost 3 bases to trimming and J lost 1 base, with 7 bases between them. The CDR3 nucleotides read TGTGCCAGCAGCGCTACAGCGAACACTGAAGCTTTCTTT. Its translation is CASSATANTEAFF.

The J gene is TRBJ2-3, the V gene TRBV7-3; D is perhaps TRBD2 (6 bases). Trimming removed 3 bases at V and 3 bases at J, with 13 bases between. Germline CDR1 is SGHTA and CDR2 is FQGTGA. The CDR3 contains 15 residues. The CDR3 protein is CASSFGGISTDTQYF. CDR3 nucleotide sequence: TGTGCCAGCAGCTTCGGCGGGATTAGTACAGATACGCAGTATTTT.

This chain uses TRBV10-2 with TRBJ2-7; D might be TRBD1 (5 bases). The germline V gene has CDR1 WSHSY and CDR2 SAAADI. The ends were cut back, 6 bases at V and 6 bases at J, with 18 bases in the middle. The CDR3 loop spans 14 amino acids. The CDR3 sequence: CASRGRQRGCEQYF. The CDR3 bases are TGCGCCAGCAGGGGGCGACAGCGAGGATGCGAGCAGTACTTC.

The chain links TRBV19 to TRBJ1-5; 10 bases align to TRBD1. This CDR3 comprises 14 residues. Germline V gene data show CDR1 as LNHDA and CDR2 as SQIVND (reference sequence). Trimming cost V 5 bases and J 3 bases; bases outside gene matches: 1. CDR3 nucleotides: TGTGCCAGTAGTGGGACAGGGGACAATCAGCCCCAGCATTTT. This translates into CASSGTGDNQPQHF.

The J gene is TRBJ2-3, the V gene TRBV19, with 9 bases lining up with TRBD2. Unmatched junction bases numbered 9, after V lost 6 bases and J lost 5 bases. The CDR3 extends over 15 amino acids. The V gene's germline CDR1 is LNHDA and CDR2 SQIVND (reference sequence). The DNA of the CDR3 is TGTGCCAGTAGGCGAGCGGGGGGCGGGAGAGATACGCAGTATTTT. This encodes CASRRAGGGRDTQYF.

CDR3 sequence reads: CASRPAPTRNNEQFF. The CDR3 DNA reads TGCGCCAGCAGACCGGCCCCGACTAGGAACAATGAGCAGTTCTTC. This chain connects TRBV5-1 to TRBJ2-1; tentatively, D is TRBD2 (6 bases). Trimming left V 5 bases short and J 5 bases short, with 17 bases between. Germline CDR1 is SGHRS and CDR2 is YFSETQ. The CDR3 has 15 residues.

The V call is TRBV27, the J call TRBJ2-7; TRBD1 matches at 10 bases. Losses at the gene ends were 6 bases for V and 3 bases for J; bases not matched to a gene: 11. The CDR3 extends over 16 amino acids. CDR1 and CDR2 (germline): MNHEY, SMNVEV (reference sequence). This chain's CDR3 is CASSAGPGQGFYEQYF. CDR3 nucleotide sequence: TGTGCCAGCAGCGCGGGACCGGGACAGGGGTTCTACGAGCAGTACTTC.

J is TRBJ2-7 and V is TRBV6-5; the D call may be TRBD1 or TRBD2 (5 bases each). The CDR3 has 15 residues. Trimming left V 8 bases short and J 0 bases short, with 17 bases between. Germline V gene lookup returns CDR1 MNHEY and CDR2 SVGAGI. CDR3 in amino acids: CASAPFSGTSYEQYF. The DNA for the CDR3 is TGTGCCAGCGCCCCTTTCTCAGGGACCTCCTACGAGCAGTACTTC.

The chain carries TRBV29-1 and TRBJ2-1; either TRBD1 or TRBD2 may supply D (5 bases each). Between the trimmed V and J ends, which lost 7 bases and 6 bases, there was a span of 34 bases. The germline gives CDR1 SQVTM, CDR2 ANQGSEA. This CDR3 is 19 amino acids long. CDR3 bases: TGCAGCGCTGTCCCCGGACTGTCATTCTTTGTGTCGAGGGGCAATGAGCAGTTCTTC. It encodes CSAVPGLSFFVSRGNEQFF.

The V call is TRBV5-1, the J call TRBJ1-2, with D unresolved. CDR1 is SGHRS, CDR2 YFSETQ, per germline. With 4 bases removed from V and 8 bases from J, the gap between germline ends came to 12 bases. The CDR3 extends over 12 amino acids. The CDR3 DNA reads as TGCGCCAGCAGCCCGGCCGCGGAGGGCTACACCTTC. This sequence encodes CASSPAAEGYTF.

The chain carries TRBV9 and TRBJ2-3, with a weak D call TRBD1 (5 bases). V was shortened by 0 bases and J by 2 bases, with 13 bases between the two germline ends. Germline assignment: CDR1 SGDLS and CDR2 YYNGEE. The CDR3 sequence is 16 residues long. CDR3 nucleotide sequence: TGTGCCAGCAGCGTAGAATCCAGGGCCTCCACAGATACGCAGTATTTT. It specifies CASSVESRASTDTQYF.

This chain links TRBV7-8 with TRBJ2-1, with 14 bases fitting TRBD2. V shed 5 bases and J 8 bases; nucleotides not matched to a gene: 14. Germline CDR1 SGHVS, CDR2 FQNEAQ. The CDR3 length is 18 residues. This CDR3 is CASSPPLRLAGGRDEQFF. Written as DNA, the CDR3 is TGTGCCAGCAGCCCACCCTTAAGACTAGCGGGAGGGAGGGATGAGCAGTTCTTC.

The chain employs TRBV7-9 and TRBJ2-1; D may be TRBD1 or TRBD2 (6 bases each). The ends were cut back, 5 bases at V and 3 bases at J, with 14 bases in the middle. The CDR3 spans 15 residues. Per germline, CDR1 SEHNR and CDR2 FQNEAQ (reference sequence). Written as DNA, the CDR3 is TGTGCCAGCAGCACCAGGGGACTCCACTACAATGAGCAGTTCTTC. Residues: CASSTRGLHYNEQFF.

This chain uses TRBV6-5 with TRBJ2-5; 13 nucleotides match TRBD2. CDR1 and CDR2 from the germline V gene are MNHEY and SVGAGI. V trimming: 6 bases; J trimming: 9 bases; junction bases outside the gene matches: 10. CDR3 length: 15 residues. In DNA form, the CDR3 reads TGTGCCAGCAGGCCTGGGACTAGCGGGGCTAGGGCCCAGTACTTC. Translating gives CASRPGTSGARAQYF.

The rearrangement links TRBV29-1 to TRBJ2-7, with 9 positions matching TRBD1. This CDR3 contains 13 residues. With 6 bases clipped from V and 3 bases from J, the junction kept 6 bases outside the gene matches. The germline gives CDR1 SQVTM, CDR2 ANQGSEA. The CDR3 loop reads CSVPGQGNYEQYF. The CDR3, as DNA: TGCAGCGTCCCGGGACAGGGTAACTACGAGCAGTACTTC.

This rearrangement joins TRBV5-1 to TRBJ1-1, with 8 positions matching TRBD1. V shed 4 bases, J shed 4 bases, and the junction held 9 bases outside the gene matches. Germline CDR1 SGHRS, CDR2 YFSETQ. The CDR3 sequence is 15 residues long. CDR3 amino acids: CASSPWTGITTEAFF. The CDR3 DNA is TGCGCCAGCAGCCCCTGGACAGGGATTACCACTGAAGCTTTCTTT.

CDR3 protein: CASSGTGYTEAFF. CDR3 bases: TGTGCCAGCAGCGGGACAGGGTACACTGAAGCTTTCTTT. The chain carries TRBV6-6 and TRBJ1-1; 9 positions match TRBD1. V trimming: 6 bases; J trimming: 3 bases; junction bases outside the gene matches: 2. The germline V gene encodes CDR1 MNHNY and CDR2 SVGAGI (reference sequence). This CDR3 comprises 13 residues.

The J gene is TRBJ2-1, the V gene TRBV6-6, with D uncertain. The CDR3 sequence is 14 residues long. Trimming stripped 5 bases from V and 0 bases from J, with 8 bases between. Looked up from germline, CDR1 is MNHNY and CDR2 is SVGAGI (reference sequence). CDR3 region: CASSDQFSYNEQFF. DNA for the CDR3: TGTGCCAGCAGTGATCAATTCTCCTACAATGAGCAGTTCTTC.

V and J are TRBV11-2 and TRBJ2-5; 7 bases are shared with TRBD1. The CDR3 is made up of 16 amino acids. Germline V gives CDR1 SGHAT, CDR2 FQNNGV. V lost 0 bases and J lost 2; bases outside the gene matches: 6. For the CDR3, the DNA is TGTGCCAGCAGCTTAGACTTGACAGGGACACAAGAGACCCAGTACTTC. This codes for CASSLDLTGTQETQYF.

This sequence joins TRBV5-5 and TRBJ2-5; TRBD2 matches 10 bases. Germline values: CDR1 SGHKS, CDR2 YYEKEE (reference sequence). The V and J ends lost 4 bases and 0 bases, in that order; junction bases with no gene match: 3. CDR3 length: 15 residues. In DNA form, the CDR3 reads TGTGCCAGCAGCAGACTAGCGGGTTACCAAGAGACCCAGTACTTC. As protein: CASSRLAGYQETQYF.

V usage is TRBV6-5 and J usage is TRBJ2-7; possibly TRBD2 for D (5 bases). The ends were cut back, 2 bases at V and 0 bases at J, with 8 bases in the middle. Germline V gives CDR1 MNHEY, CDR2 SVGAGI. The CDR3 spans 14 residues. The CDR3 sequence is CASSYRESSYEQYF. The CDR3 DNA reads TGTGCCAGCAGTTACAGGGAGAGCTCCTACGAGCAGTACTTC.